The 5 T cell receptor beta chains below were found in one sample sequenced in a study of shared clonotypes between healthy human individuals. The method was immunoSEQ multiplex PCR; TCRdb's version includes in-frame clones alone and lacks a portion of them. The table lists around 700,000 clones, approximately 79% of them singletons. The material sequenced was memory CD4+ T cells sorted from blood. Subset here: CD45RA-negative fraction. The receptors stem from a woman aged 25 to 39 in good health.

The rearrangement joins TRBV25-1 to TRBJ2-3; D is possibly TRBD1 (6 bases). Germline loops: CDR1 MGHDK, CDR2 SYGVNS. The CDR3 runs 13 residues. Trimming removed 2 bases at V and 11 bases at J, with 14 bases between. The CDR3 sequence: CASSEPRDNWQYF. The CDR3 DNA follows: TGTGCCAGCAGTGAACCCCGGGACAACTGGCAGTATTTT.

The sample holds a few counts of this clone. This chain links TRBV28 with TRBJ2-2, with TRBD1 matching over 7 bases. Germline-derived CDR1 and CDR2 are MDHEN and SYDVKM. Germline trimming cut 9 bases from V and 0 bases from J; bases unmatched to any gene: 1. The CDR3 is 13 residues long. The CDR3 nucleotides read TGTGCCAGTCAGGGGGCGAACACCGGGGAGCTGTTTTTT. Protein product: CASQGANTGELFF.

This clone was counted a single time. This chain uses TRBV7-9 with TRBJ1-1, with TRBD1 matching over 7 bases. Germline V CDR1 and CDR2: SEHNR, FQNEAQ (reference sequence). V dropped 7 bases and J dropped 0; count of bases not matched to a gene: 8. This CDR3 has 15 residues. In DNA, the CDR3 is TGTGCCAGCACCACCGGGACAGTCATGAACACTGAAGCTTTCTTT. It is translated as CASTTGTVMNTEAFF.

This rearrangement joins TRBV28 to TRBJ2-5, with a weak D call TRBD2 (6 bases). V gave up 9 bases and J gave up 4 bases, with 24 bases separating them. Per the germline V gene, CDR1 is MDHEN and CDR2 is SYDVKM. There are 16 residues in the CDR3. CDR3 nucleotides: TGTGCCAGTCAACGGGGAGGCGGGACGGGGAGAGAGACCCAGTACTTC. This encodes CASQRGGGTGRETQYF.

This chain links TRBV19 with TRBJ2-4, with 10 bases identical to TRBD1. The CDR3 covers 19 residues. Germline V gene data show CDR1 as LNHDA and CDR2 as SQIVND (reference sequence). The ends lost 2 bases at V and 0 bases at J; junction bases unmatched: 10. The CDR3 region has the DNA TGTGCCAGTAGTATAAGGACAGGGGGTGGACGCCTAGCCAAAAACATTCAGTACTTC. Encoded protein: CASSIRTGGGRLAKNIQYF.